This T cell receptor beta chain was recorded in a study of PD-1 blockade in classical Hodgkin lymphoma. Study findings and constraints: Why the repertoires differ is still unclear, perhaps disease activity or prior therapy. For complete responders, baseline diversity was comparable to that of newly diagnosed patients.

The table lists this clone with a count of one. The antigen remains unidentified. The table came from immunoSEQ multiplex PCR; TCRdb's copy has only in-frame clones and leaves some out. This table has about 20,000 clones, under 80% appearing once. Time point meaning: cycle 4 day 1 (C4D1), after more than five weeks of nivolumab. The patients all showed relapse after autologous stem cell transplantation, while their brentuximab vedotin exposure varied. Relapsed/refractory classical Hodgkin lymphoma patients had complete, partial or progressive responses. CDR1 is SQVTM and CDR2 is ANQGSEA in the germline V gene. The CDR3 is 15 amino acids. Unmatched junction bases numbered 7, after V lost 4 bases and J lost 4 bases.

The clonotype originates from a human donor with classical Hodgkin lymphoma. The sequenced sample was peripheral blood mononuclear cells (PBMCs), obtained before the fourth cycle of nivolumab. The rearrangement links TRBV29-1 to TRBJ2-7; 13 nucleotides align to TRBD2. CDR3 protein: CSVAGTSGTIYEQYF. CDR3 DNA: TGCAGCGTTGCCGGGACTAGCGGGACTATATACGAGCAGTACTTC.